Each of the 27 T cell receptor beta chains below was sequenced from the same sample in a study of shared clonotypes between healthy human individuals. Generated by immunoSEQ multiplex PCR, the TCRdb table keeps only in-frame clones and is missing some. The sample lists approximately 940,000 clones; around 80% were seen once. The sequencing sample was made of memory CD4+ T cells sorted from blood. Subset: CD45RA-negative fraction. Receptors were obtained from a young man in good health.

V usage is TRBV10-2 and J usage is TRBJ2-5; 10 bases fit TRBD2. The CDR3 consists of 14 residues. The germline gives CDR1 WSHSY, CDR2 SAAADI. With 3 bases clipped from V and 5 bases from J, the junction kept 3 bases outside the gene matches. The CDR3 loop is CASSDSGRWETQYF. Written as DNA, the CDR3 is TGCGCCAGCAGTGATAGCGGGAGGTGGGAGACCCAGTACTTC.

Here the CDR3 DNA reads TGTGCCAGCAGCCAAGGATGGACTAGCGGCTCCTACAATGAGCAGTTCTTC. Amino acid sequence: CASSQGWTSGSYNEQFF. The genes are TRBV5-4 and TRBJ2-1; the match to TRBD2 covers 10 bases. J gave up 0 bases and V 4 bases, and 7 bases lay outside the gene matches. CDR3 size: 17 residues. CDR1 and CDR2 from the germline V gene are SGHNT and YYREEE (reference sequence).

The rearrangement uses TRBV2 and TRBJ1-1; 8 bases match TRBD1. With V trimmed by 5 bases and J by 4 bases, 6 bases remained unmatched. Germline values: CDR1 SNHLY, CDR2 FYNNEI. This CDR3 spans 14 amino acids. The CDR3 region has the DNA TGTGCCAGCAGTTACCTTACAGGGGGCACTGAAGCTTTCTTT. This translates into CASSYLTGGTEAFF. The full variable domain, with the rest looked up from reference TRBV2 and TRBJ1-1, is EPEVTQTPSHQVTQMGQEVILRCVPISNHLYFYWYRQILGQKVEFLVSFYNNEISEKSEIFDDQFSVERPDGSNFTLKIRSTKLEDSAMYFCASSYLTGGTEAFFGQGTRLTVV.

V usage is TRBV6-5 and J usage is TRBJ1-1; perhaps TRBD1 as D (5 bases). Trimming stripped 7 bases from V and 5 bases from J, with 14 bases between. The CDR3 runs to 13 residues. Germline V gene sequence: CDR1 MNHEY, CDR2 SVGAGI. CDR3 nucleotides: TGTGCCAGCATCAAATCGGGGGGGACTGAAGCTTTCTTT. This translates into CASIKSGGTEAFF.

Details on this clone: A much larger clone sits a single nucleotide away, making a read error possible. V gene TRBV5-6 combines with J gene TRBJ2-3; 7 bases agree with TRBD1. Germline V gene lookup returns CDR1 SGHDT and CDR2 YYEEEE. The CDR3 length is 13 residues. Germline trimming cut 4 bases from V and 2 bases from J; bases unmatched to any gene: 1. CDR3: CASSQGDTDTQYF. CDR3 nucleotides: TGTGCCAGCAGCCAGGGGGACACAGATACGCAGTATTTT.

The V call is TRBV5-4, the J call TRBJ2-7; tentative D call: TRBD2 (7 bases). Germline CDR1 and CDR2: SGHNT and YYREEE (reference sequence). Trimming shortened V by 0 bases and J by 5 bases, and 12 bases separated the two germline ends. There are 14 residues in the CDR3. The CDR3 DNA is TGTGCCAGCAGCTTGGCCGGGGGGCTGGACGAGCAGTACTTC. Amino acid sequence: CASSLAGGLDEQYF.

V gene TRBV27 combines with J gene TRBJ1-1; 7 bases are shared with TRBD1. The CDR3 loop spans 14 amino acids. The trim removed 8 bases at V and 1 base at J, leaving 7 bases unmatched. Germline-derived CDR1 and CDR2 are MNHEY and SMNVEV (reference sequence). The CDR3 sequence: CASAGQAKNTEAFF. DNA for the CDR3: TGTGCCAGCGCTGGACAGGCAAAGAACACTGAAGCTTTCTTT.

The sample holds many counts of this clone. The genes are TRBV7-8 and TRBJ2-2, with 8 positions matching TRBD1. There are 17 residues in the CDR3. V shed 1 base, J shed 7 bases, and the junction held 11 bases outside the gene matches. In germline, CDR1 is SGHVS, CDR2 FQNEAQ. CDR3 loop: CASSLVVSGGAGGELFF. CDR3 coding DNA: TGTGCCAGCAGCTTAGTCGTCTCAGGGGGCGCCGGCGGGGAGCTGTTTTTT.

Only a few counts were recorded for this clone. The V gene is TRBV5-1, the J gene TRBJ2-7; perhaps TRBD1 as D (6 bases). The CDR3 contains 15 residues. The V end lost 0 bases, the J end lost 4 bases, and 14 bases lay between the germline ends. Germline V gene data show CDR1 as SGHRS and CDR2 as YFSETQ. The CDR3: CASSLGSGEAYEQYF. CDR3 nucleotides: TGCGCCAGCAGCTTGGGTTCAGGGGAAGCTTACGAGCAGTACTTC.

The V gene is TRBV10-1, the J gene TRBJ2-1; 7 bases are shared with TRBD1. V was clipped by 0 bases and J by 6 bases; unmatched bases: 2. The CDR3 totals 14 residues. Germline V gene data show CDR1 as WNHNN and CDR2 as SYGVQD (reference sequence). CDR3 protein: CASSESDRSNEQFF. The CDR3 nucleotides read TGCGCCAGCAGTGAGTCGGACAGGAGCAATGAGCAGTTCTTC.

V is TRBV9 and J is TRBJ2-1; D gene unclear. Germline CDR1 and CDR2: SGDLS and YYNGEE. The CDR3 length is 17 residues. Trimming removed 0 bases from V and 3 bases from J, with 16 bases in between. CDR3 sequence (DNA): TGTGCCAGCAGCGTAGACCGCCGAGGCGGTCACTACAATGAGCAGTTCTTC. This sequence encodes CASSVDRRGGHYNEQFF.

This chain links TRBV9 with TRBJ2-1; 8 nucleotides agree with TRBD2. V was pared by 2 bases and J by 6 bases, with 4 bases of the junction left unmatched. The CDR3 consists of 14 residues. In germline, CDR1 is SGDLS, CDR2 YYNGEE. The CDR3 loop reads CASSVDSGTNEQFF. CDR3 bases: TGTGCCAGCAGCGTCGATAGCGGGACCAATGAGCAGTTCTTC.

V and J are TRBV6-6 and TRBJ2-1; TRBD1 is a possible D gene (5 bases). V was clipped by 0 bases and J by 12 bases, with 9 bases between them. From germline, CDR1 is MNHNY and CDR2 SVGAGI (reference sequence). This CDR3 spans 12 amino acids. The CDR3 DNA reads TGTGCCAGCAGTTACTCCAAAGGGGCGCAGTTCTTC. Protein sequence: CASSYSKGAQFF.

The V call is TRBV10-3, the J call TRBJ1-2; D gene ambiguous. The V gene's germline CDR1 is ENHRY and CDR2 SYGVKD. Trimming cost V 8 bases and J 2 bases, with 15 bases left between them. The CDR3 contains 14 residues. The CDR3 sequence: CAIASKADNYGYTF. DNA for the CDR3: TGTGCCATCGCGTCTAAGGCGGACAACTATGGCTACACCTTC.

This clone was seen once. The V gene is TRBV5-8, the J gene TRBJ1-2, with TRBD1 as a possible D gene (5 bases). CDR3 length: 14 amino acids. V lost 0 bases and J lost 7, with 13 bases in between. Germline V CDR1 and CDR2: SGHTS, YDEGEE. The DNA for the CDR3 is TGTGCCAGCAGCTTGGTTTCTCCAGGGTCTGGCTACACCTTC. This codes for CASSLVSPGSGYTF.

V gene TRBV5-1 combines with J gene TRBJ2-7; 7 positions match TRBD1. Germline V gives CDR1 SGHRS, CDR2 YFSETQ. The length of the CDR3 is 14 residues. V dropped 4 bases and J dropped 3; count of bases not matched to a gene: 7. CDR3 coding DNA: TGCGCCAGCAGCGTCGACAGGGATCGCTACGAGCAGTACTTC. Residues: CASSVDRDRYEQYF. The full variable domain, completed using reference TRBV5-1 and TRBJ2-7, is KAGVTQTPRYLIKTRGQQVTLSCSPISGHRSVSWYQQTPGQGLQFLFEYFSETQRNKGNFPGRFSGRQFSNSRSEMNVSTLELGDSALYLCASSVDRDRYEQYFGPGTRLTVT.

Turning to this clone: This sample includes further DNA sequences coding for the same CDR3. This chain links TRBV7-2 with TRBJ1-2, with TRBD1 as a possible D gene (5 bases). The CDR3 is 15 residues long. The germline gives CDR1 SGHTA, CDR2 FQGNSA. V dropped 4 bases and J dropped 1 base, with 13 bases sitting between them. CDR3 sequence reads: CASSSSGTDNYGYTF. CDR3 coding DNA: TGTGCCAGCAGCTCATCCGGGACGGATAACTATGGCTACACCTTC.

The rearrangement links TRBV27 to TRBJ2-7, with D possibly being TRBD1 (5 bases). The V gene lost 5 bases and the J gene lost 2 bases, with 10 bases spanning the gap. Germline V gene lookup returns CDR1 MNHEY and CDR2 SMNVEV (reference sequence). The CDR3 has 13 amino acids. CDR3 amino acids: CASSDVGAYEQYF. For the CDR3, the DNA is TGTGCCAGCAGTGACGTAGGGGCCTACGAGCAGTACTTC.

V and J are TRBV19 and TRBJ2-7; D is unclear. The V gene lost 3 bases and the J gene lost 1 base, with 13 bases spanning the gap. This CDR3 has 15 amino acids. CDR1 is LNHDA, CDR2 SQIVND, per germline (reference sequence). Here the CDR3 DNA reads TGTGCCAGTAGTATCGGGCAGGTTTTTTCCTACGAGCAGTACTTC. Encoded protein: CASSIGQVFSYEQYF.

This clone was recorded at least ten times. The chain combines TRBV7-2 with TRBJ2-2; 7 nucleotides align to TRBD2. The CDR3 has 15 amino acids. Germline-derived CDR1 and CDR2 are SGHTA and FQGNSA. J gave up 5 bases and V 4 bases, and 7 bases lay outside the gene matches. Here the CDR3 reads CASSSRGGQTGELFF. The DNA for the CDR3 is TGTGCCAGCAGCTCACGCGGGGGTCAGACCGGGGAGCTGTTTTTT.

Note on this clone: Possible read error: a much larger clone is one base away. This chain uses TRBV7-2 with TRBJ1-4; D not resolved. The V gene's germline CDR1 is SGHTA and CDR2 FQGNSA. The V end was cut by 3 bases, the J end by 4 bases, with 9 bases between. The CDR3 totals 14 residues. CDR3 region: CASSLGRLNEKLFF. In DNA, the CDR3 is TGTGCCAGCAGCTTGGGCCGGCTTAATGAAAAACTGTTTTTT. Full variable domain (missing parts from reference TRBV7-2 and TRBJ1-4): GAGVSQSPSNKVTEKGKDVELRCDPISGHTALYWYRQSLGQGLEFLIYFQGNSAPDKSGLPSDRFSAERTGGSVSTLTIQRTQQEDSAVYLCASSLGRLNEKLFFGSGTQLSVL.

This chain connects TRBV6-1 to TRBJ1-6, with D uncertain. This CDR3 has 13 residues. The ends were cut back, 7 bases at V and 8 bases at J, with 12 bases in the middle. CDR1 MNHNS and CDR2 SASEGT come from the germline V gene. The CDR3 here is CASTLSRDSPLHF. In nucleotides, the CDR3 is TGTGCCAGCACCCTGAGCCGAGATTCACCCCTCCACTTT.

This clone was detected a few times. This rearrangement joins TRBV19 to TRBJ1-1, with a weak D call TRBD1 (6 bases). This CDR3 contains 16 residues. Germline-derived CDR1 and CDR2 are LNHDA and SQIVND (reference sequence). Deletions cut 3 bases from V and 1 base from J, with 15 bases between. The CDR3 DNA reads TGTGCCAGTAGTATGGGGGCAGGGATGAGGAACACTGAAGCTTTCTTT. As protein: CASSMGAGMRNTEAFF.

V is TRBV2 and J is TRBJ1-1; perhaps TRBD1 as D (6 bases). Trimming took off 8 bases at V and 1 base at J, with 11 bases between the two ends. The CDR3 extends over 13 amino acids. CDR1 is SNHLY and CDR2 is FYNNEI in the germline V gene. The CDR3 DNA is TGTGCCAGCGGAGGACAGCCGAACACTGAAGCTTTCTTT. Protein: CASGGQPNTEAFF.

This clone was seen a handful of times. The sample holds other DNA sequences that translate to the same CDR3. The chain is built from TRBV11-2 and TRBJ2-7; D might be TRBD1 (5 bases). Germline CDR1 SGHAT, CDR2 FQNNGV. This CDR3 has 14 residues. Trimming stripped 7 bases from V and 0 bases from J, with 13 bases between. The CDR3 nucleotides read TGTGCCAGCACCCAGCACGACAGCTCCTACGAGCAGTACTTC. Translating it yields CASTQHDSSYEQYF.

This clone was seen just once. V usage is TRBV4-3 and J usage is TRBJ2-1; a weak D match, TRBD2 (5 bases). Germline-derived CDR1 and CDR2 are LGHNA and YSLEER. Trimming left V 8 bases short and J 0 bases short, with 14 bases between. This CDR3 region has 15 residues. The CDR3 coding sequence is TGCGCCAGCGGCATTAGCGAGAGCTCCTACAATGAGCAGTTCTTC. Translating it yields CASGISESSYNEQFF.

The count of this clone is one. The gene calls are TRBV7-8 and TRBJ1-5; D may be TRBD1 (5 bases). The CDR3 is made up of 15 amino acids. From germline, CDR1 is SGHVS and CDR2 FQNEAQ. Trimming shortened V by 3 bases and J by 0 bases, and 9 bases separated the two germline ends. Written as DNA, the CDR3 is TGTGCCAGCAGCTTTCAGGGAAATAGCAATCAGCCCCAGCATTTT. Protein: CASSFQGNSNQPQHF.